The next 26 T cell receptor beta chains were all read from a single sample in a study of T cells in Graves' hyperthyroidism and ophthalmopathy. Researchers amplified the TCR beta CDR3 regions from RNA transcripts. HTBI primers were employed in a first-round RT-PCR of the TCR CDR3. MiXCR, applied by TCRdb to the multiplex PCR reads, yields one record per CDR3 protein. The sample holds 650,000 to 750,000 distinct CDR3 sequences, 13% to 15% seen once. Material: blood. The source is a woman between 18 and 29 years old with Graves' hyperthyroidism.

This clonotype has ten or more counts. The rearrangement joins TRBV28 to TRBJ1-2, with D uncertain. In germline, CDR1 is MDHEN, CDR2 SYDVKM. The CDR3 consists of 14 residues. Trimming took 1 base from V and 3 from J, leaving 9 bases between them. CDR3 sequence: CASSLLEVDYGYTF. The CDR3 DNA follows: TGTGCCAGCAGTTTATTGGAGGTGGACTATGGCTACACCTTC.

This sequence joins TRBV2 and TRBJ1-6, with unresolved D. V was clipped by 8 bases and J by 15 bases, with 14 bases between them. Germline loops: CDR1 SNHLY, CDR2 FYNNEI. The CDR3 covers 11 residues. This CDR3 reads CASGTGQLLHF. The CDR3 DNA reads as TGTGCCAGCGGAACCGGGCAGCTCCTCCACTTT.

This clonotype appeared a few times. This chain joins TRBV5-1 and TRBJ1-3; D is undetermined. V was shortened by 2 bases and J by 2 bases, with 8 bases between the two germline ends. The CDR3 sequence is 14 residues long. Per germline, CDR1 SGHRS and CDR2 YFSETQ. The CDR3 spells CASSFNGPGNTIYF. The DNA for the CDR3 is TGCGCCAGCAGCTTTAATGGTCCTGGAAACACCATATATTTT.

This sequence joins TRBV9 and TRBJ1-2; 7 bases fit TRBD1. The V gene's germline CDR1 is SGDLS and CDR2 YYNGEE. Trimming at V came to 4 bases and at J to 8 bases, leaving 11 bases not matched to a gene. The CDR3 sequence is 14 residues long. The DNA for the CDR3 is TGTGCCAGCAGCCCCCTAGAGGGGGCGAGCGGCTACACCTTC. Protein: CASSPLEGASGYTF.

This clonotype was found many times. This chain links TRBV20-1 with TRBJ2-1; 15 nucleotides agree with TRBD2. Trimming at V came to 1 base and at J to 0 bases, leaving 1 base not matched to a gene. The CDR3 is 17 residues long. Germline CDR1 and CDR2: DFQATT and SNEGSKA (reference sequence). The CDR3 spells CSARGTSGRASYNEQFF. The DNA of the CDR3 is TGCAGTGCTAGAGGGACTAGCGGGAGGGCCTCCTACAATGAGCAGTTCTTC.

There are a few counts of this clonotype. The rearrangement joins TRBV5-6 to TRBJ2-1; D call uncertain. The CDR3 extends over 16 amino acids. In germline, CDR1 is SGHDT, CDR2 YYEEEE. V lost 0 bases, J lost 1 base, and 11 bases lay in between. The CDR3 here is CASSLGAGWSYNEQFF. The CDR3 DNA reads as TGTGCCAGCAGCTTGGGGGCCGGCTGGTCCTACAATGAGCAGTTCTTC.

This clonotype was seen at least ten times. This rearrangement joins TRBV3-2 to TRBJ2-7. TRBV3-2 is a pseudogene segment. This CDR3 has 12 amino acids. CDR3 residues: CASSQDNYEQYF. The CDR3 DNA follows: TGTGCCAGCAGCCAAGATAACTACGAGCAGTACTTC.

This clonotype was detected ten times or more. CDR3 protein: CASSRLGGTQAFF. CDR3 coding DNA: TGTGCCAGCAGCCGATTAGGAGGGACCCAAGCTTTCTTT. The rearrangement uses TRBV3-1 and TRBJ1-1; D might be TRBD1 (5 bases). Trimming stripped 4 bases from V and 9 bases from J, with 15 bases between. The CDR3 has 13 amino acids. CDR1 is LGHDT and CDR2 is YNNKEL in the germline V gene (reference sequence).

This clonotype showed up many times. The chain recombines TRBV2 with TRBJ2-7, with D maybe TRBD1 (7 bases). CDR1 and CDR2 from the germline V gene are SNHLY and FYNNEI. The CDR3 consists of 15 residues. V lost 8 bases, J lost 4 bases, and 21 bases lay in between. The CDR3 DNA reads TGTGCCAGCGCCCAGGGGGGCGGCGCCCTTTACGAGCAGTACTTC. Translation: CASAQGGGALYEQYF. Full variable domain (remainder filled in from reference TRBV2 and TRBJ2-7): EPEVTQTPSHQVTQMGQEVILRCVPISNHLYFYWYRQILGQKVEFLVSFYNNEISEKSEIFDDQFSVERPDGSNFTLKIRSTKLEDSAMYFCASAQGGGALYEQYFGPGTRLTVT.

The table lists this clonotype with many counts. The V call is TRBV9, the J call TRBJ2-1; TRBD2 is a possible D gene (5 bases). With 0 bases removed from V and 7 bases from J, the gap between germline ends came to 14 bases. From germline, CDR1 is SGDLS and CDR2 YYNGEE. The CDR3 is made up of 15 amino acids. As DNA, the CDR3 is TGTGCCAGCAGCGTAGGTCCGGCTCCGGGGAATGAGCAGTTCTTC. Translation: CASSVGPAPGNEQFF. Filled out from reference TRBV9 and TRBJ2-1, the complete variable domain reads DSGVTQTPKHLITATGQRVTLRCSPRSGDLSVYWYQQSLDQGLQFLIQYYNGEERAKGNILERFSAQQFPDLHSELNLSSLELGDSALYFCASSVGPAPGNEQFFGPGTRLTVL.

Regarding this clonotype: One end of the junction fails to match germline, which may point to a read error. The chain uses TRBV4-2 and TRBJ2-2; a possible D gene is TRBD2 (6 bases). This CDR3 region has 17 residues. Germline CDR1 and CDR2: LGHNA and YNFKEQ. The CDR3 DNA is TGTGCCAGCAGTCAAGATCTATCGGGGGTTGGCACCGGGGAGCTGTTTTTT. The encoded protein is CASSQDLSGVGTGELFF.

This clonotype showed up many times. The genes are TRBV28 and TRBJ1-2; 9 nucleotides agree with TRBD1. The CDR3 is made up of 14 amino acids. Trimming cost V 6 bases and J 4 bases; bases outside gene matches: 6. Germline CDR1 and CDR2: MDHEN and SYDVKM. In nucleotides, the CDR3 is TGTGCCAGCAGGGGGGACAGGGTTATCTATGGCTACACCTTC. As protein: CASRGDRVIYGYTF.

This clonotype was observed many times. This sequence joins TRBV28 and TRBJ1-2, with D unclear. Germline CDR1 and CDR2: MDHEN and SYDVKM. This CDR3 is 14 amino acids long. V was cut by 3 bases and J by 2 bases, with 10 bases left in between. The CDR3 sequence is CASSLALRNYGYTF. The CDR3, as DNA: TGTGCCAGCAGTTTGGCTCTCCGGAACTATGGCTACACCTTC.

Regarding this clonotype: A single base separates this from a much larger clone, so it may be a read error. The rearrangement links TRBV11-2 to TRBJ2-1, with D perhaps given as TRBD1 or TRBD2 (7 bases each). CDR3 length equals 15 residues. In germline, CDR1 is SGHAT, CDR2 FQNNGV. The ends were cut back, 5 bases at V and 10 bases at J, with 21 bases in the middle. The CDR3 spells CASSLGGGSRYEQFF. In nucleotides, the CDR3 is TGTGCCAGCAGCCTAGGGGGCGGGAGTCGGTACGAGCAGTTCTTC.

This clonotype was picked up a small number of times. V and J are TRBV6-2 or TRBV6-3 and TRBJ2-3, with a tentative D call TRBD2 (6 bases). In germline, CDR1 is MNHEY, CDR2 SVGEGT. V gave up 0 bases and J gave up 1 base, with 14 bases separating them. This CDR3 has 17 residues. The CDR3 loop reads CASSYSRASDRTDTQYF. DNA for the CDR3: TGTGCCAGCAGTTACTCGAGAGCTAGCGACCGCACAGATACGCAGTATTTT.

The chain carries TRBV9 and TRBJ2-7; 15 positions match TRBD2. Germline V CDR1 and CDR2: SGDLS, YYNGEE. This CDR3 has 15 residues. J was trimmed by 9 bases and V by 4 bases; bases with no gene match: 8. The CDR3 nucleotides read TGTGCCAGCAGCCCCGGGGGACTAGCGGGAGGACGGCAGTACTTC. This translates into CASSPGGLAGGRQYF.

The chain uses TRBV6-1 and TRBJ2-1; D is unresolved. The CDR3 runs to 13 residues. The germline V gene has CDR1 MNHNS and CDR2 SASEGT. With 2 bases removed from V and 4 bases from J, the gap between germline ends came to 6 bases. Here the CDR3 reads CASSEQEYNEQFF. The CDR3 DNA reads TGTGCCAGCAGTGAACAGGAGTACAATGAGCAGTTCTTC.

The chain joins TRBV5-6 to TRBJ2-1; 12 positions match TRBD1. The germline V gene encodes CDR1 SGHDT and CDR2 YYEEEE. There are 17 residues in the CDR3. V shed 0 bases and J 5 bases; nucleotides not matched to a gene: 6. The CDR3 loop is CASSLGPGQGAHNEQFF. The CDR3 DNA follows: TGTGCCAGCAGCTTGGGCCCGGGACAGGGGGCCCACAATGAGCAGTTCTTC.

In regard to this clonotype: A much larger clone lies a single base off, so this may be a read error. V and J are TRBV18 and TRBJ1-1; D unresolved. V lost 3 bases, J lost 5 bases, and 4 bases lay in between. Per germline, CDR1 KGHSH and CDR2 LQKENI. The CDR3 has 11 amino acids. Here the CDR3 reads CASSPKTEAFF. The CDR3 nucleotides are TGTGCCAGCTCACCGAAGACTGAAGCTTTCTTT.

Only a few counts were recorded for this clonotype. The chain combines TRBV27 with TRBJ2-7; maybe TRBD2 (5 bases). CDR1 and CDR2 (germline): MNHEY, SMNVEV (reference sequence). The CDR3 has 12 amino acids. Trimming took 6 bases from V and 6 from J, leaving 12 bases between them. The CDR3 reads CASSKLGREQYF. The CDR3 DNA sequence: TGTGCCAGCAGCAAACTAGGGCGCGAGCAGTACTTC.

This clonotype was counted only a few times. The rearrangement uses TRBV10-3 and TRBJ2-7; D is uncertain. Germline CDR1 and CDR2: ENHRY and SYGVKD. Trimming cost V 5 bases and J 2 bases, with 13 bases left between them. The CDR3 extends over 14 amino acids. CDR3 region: CAISPSTGTYEQYF. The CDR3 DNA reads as TGTGCCATCAGTCCCTCGACCGGAACCTACGAGCAGTACTTC.

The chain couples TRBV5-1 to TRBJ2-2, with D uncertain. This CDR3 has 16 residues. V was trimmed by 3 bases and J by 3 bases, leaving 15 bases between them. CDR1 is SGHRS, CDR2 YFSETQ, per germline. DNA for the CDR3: TGCGCCAGCAGCTCCCTCGGCTATCCACACACCGGGGAGCTGTTTTTT. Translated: CASSSLGYPHTGELFF.

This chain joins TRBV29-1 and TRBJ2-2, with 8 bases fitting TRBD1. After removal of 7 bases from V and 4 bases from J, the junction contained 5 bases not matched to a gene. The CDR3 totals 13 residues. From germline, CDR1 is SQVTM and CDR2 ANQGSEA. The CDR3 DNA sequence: TGCAGCGCCCACAGGGGGACCACCGGGGAGCTGTTTTTT. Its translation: CSAHRGTTGELFF.

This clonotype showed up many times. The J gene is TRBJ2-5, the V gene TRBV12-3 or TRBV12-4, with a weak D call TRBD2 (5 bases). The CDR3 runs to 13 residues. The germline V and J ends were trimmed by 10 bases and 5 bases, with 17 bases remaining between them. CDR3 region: CATSRNGGETQYF. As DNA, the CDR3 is TGTGCCACCTCGAGAAATGGCGGGGAGACCCAGTACTTC.

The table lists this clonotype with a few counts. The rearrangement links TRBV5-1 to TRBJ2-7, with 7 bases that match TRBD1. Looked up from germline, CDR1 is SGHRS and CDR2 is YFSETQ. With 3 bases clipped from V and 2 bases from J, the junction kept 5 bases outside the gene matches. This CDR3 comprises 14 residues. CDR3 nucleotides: TGCGCCAGCAGCTCGGTAACAGGGGCCTACGAGCAGTACTTC. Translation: CASSSVTGAYEQYF.

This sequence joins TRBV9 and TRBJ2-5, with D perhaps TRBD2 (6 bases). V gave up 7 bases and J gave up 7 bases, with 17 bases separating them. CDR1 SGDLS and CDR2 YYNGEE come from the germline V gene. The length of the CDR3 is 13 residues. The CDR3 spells CASAQRELGTQYF. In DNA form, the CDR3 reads TGTGCCAGCGCGCAACGGGAGTTGGGGACCCAGTACTTC.